This T cell receptor (beta chain) was recovered during a study of spatial heterogeneity in lung cancer. Study details: The library had UMIs, and each TCR and UMI pair averaged more than ten raw reads.

The time point is: sample taken at primary tumor resection. Samples were obtained from about 75 donors, all untreated early-stage non-small cell lung cancer patients. Frozen PBMC, nontumor lung or tumor provided whole RNA, which was sequenced unsorted. The table lists this clonotype with many counts. Unique molecular identifiers tagged every individual TCR cDNA molecule. MiXCR was run by TCRdb on the 5' RACE reads, yielding one entry per CDR3 protein. Among 40,000 to 55,000 distinct CDR3 sequences listed, about an eighth were seen once. Sequencing was performed on PBMCs, taken at surgery. This TCR was sampled from a male donor with early-stage non-small cell lung cancer.

The CDR3 region is CASRSAGVVNGELFF. The CDR3 DNA is TGTGCCAGTAGGTCAGCGGGAGTGGTCAACGGGGAGCTGTTTTTT. V usage is TRBV19 and J usage is TRBJ2-2; 8 nucleotides line up with TRBD2. The CDR3 runs 15 residues. Unmatched junction bases numbered 10, after V lost 6 bases and J lost 7 bases. The germline CDR1 and CDR2 sequences are LNHDA and SQIVND (reference sequence).